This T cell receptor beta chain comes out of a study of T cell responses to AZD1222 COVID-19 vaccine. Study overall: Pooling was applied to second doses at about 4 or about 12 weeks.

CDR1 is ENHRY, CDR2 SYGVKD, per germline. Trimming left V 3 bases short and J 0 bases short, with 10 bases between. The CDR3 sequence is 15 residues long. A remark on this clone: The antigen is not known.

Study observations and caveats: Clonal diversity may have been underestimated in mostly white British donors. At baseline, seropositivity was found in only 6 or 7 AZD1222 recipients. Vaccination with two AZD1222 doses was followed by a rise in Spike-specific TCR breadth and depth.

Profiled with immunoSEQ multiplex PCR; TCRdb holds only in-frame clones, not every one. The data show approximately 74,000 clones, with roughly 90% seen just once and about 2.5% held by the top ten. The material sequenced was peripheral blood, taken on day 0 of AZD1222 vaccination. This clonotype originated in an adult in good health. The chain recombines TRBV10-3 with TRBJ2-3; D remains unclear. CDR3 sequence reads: CAISERELSTDTQYF. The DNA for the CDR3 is TGTGCCATCAGTGAACGAGAATTAAGCACAGATACGCAGTATTTT.